The clone carrying this T cell receptor (beta chain) was counted a single time. The antigen is unknown. Time point of the sample: week 35, safety follow-up. All doses held 300 ug of mutant IDH1 20-mer peptide, with topical imiquimod. Patients received eight vaccinations in weeks 1, 3, 5, 7, 11, 15, 19, 23. New WHO grade 3 or 4 astrocytomas that were IDH1-mutant and ATRX-lost had been found in donors. Sequencing used immunoSEQ multiplex PCR; TCRdb keeps in-frame clones, though not all of them. The data hold 50,000 to 70,000 clones, with about 86% observed a single time. CDR3 size: 14 residues. V lost 4 bases and J lost 7, with 15 bases in between. Germline CDR1 SGDLS, CDR2 YYNGEE. The data derive from a study of a mutant IDH1 vaccine in newly diagnosed glioma. About the research overall: The first vaccination came 4-6 weeks after radiotherapy alone, or with temozolomide cycles.

Study-wide results and limits: Vaccination elicited immune responses in 93.3% of patients.

Sample: PBMCs, taken from a glioma patient whose treatment included an IDH1 peptide vaccine. V and J are TRBV9 and TRBJ2-1, with a possible D match to TRBD2 (5 bases). This receptor was identified in a man aged 40-55 years with glioma. This CDR3 is CASSTGNLVNEQFF. CDR3 nucleotide sequence: TGTGCCAGCAGCACCGGGAACCTAGTGAATGAGCAGTTCTTC.